The 9 T cell receptor beta chains given below trace back to one sample, sequenced in a study of beta chain features in type 1 diabetes listed by TCRdb under 2018. Library construction relied on the immunoSEQ multiplex PCR assay. All of the isolated RNA was reverse transcribed with the High Capacity cDNA Reverse Transcription Kit, so expressed TCRB transcripts were sequenced. This is the immuneACCESS table as TCRdb keeps it, with only in-frame sequences that have V and J called. A part of the clones is gone; compared with another copy, unresolved V genes explain less than half, and the rest is unexplained. The table for this sample lists some 270,000 clones; 8% of them were counted only once. The ten largest clones capture more than 0.8% of the sample. Input material: central memory CD4+ T cells from blood. Receptors originate from a woman aged 18-29 years in good health.

This clone was seen more than once but under ten times. The DNA of the CDR3 is TGCGCCAGCAGGGCAGGGGGCAATGAGCAGTTCTTC. Protein product: CASRAGGNEQFF. The genes are TRBV5-1 and TRBJ2-1; 7 positions match TRBD1. The junction had 2 bases not matched to a gene; V was cut back by 5 bases and J by 6 bases. Looked up from germline, CDR1 is SGHRS and CDR2 is YFSETQ. The CDR3 loop spans 12 amino acids.

In this sample, this clone turned up a few times. This chain connects TRBV25-1 to TRBJ2-7; D ambiguous. This CDR3 has 12 amino acids. CDR1 is MGHDK, CDR2 SYGVNS, per germline. V was cut by 2 bases and J by 4 bases, with 6 bases left in between. The CDR3 here is CASSERTYEQYF. CDR3 in DNA: TGTGCCAGCAGTGAAAGGACGTACGAGCAGTACTTC.

This clone has more than one count but fewer than ten. The chain recombines TRBV29-1 with TRBJ2-5; 8 positions agree with TRBD2. The CDR3 length is 13 residues. V lost 3 bases and J lost 5; bases outside the gene matches: 5. The germline V gene encodes CDR1 SQVTM and CDR2 ANQGSEA. The CDR3 DNA is TGCAGCGTTGAGAGAACTAGCGGTGAGACCCAGTACTTC. It translates to CSVERTSGETQYF.

This clone was observed a few times. The chain employs TRBV2 and TRBJ2-7, with D possibly matching TRBD1 (5 bases). The CDR3 contains 12 residues. Germline CDR1 is SNHLY and CDR2 is FYNNEI. With 4 bases removed from V and 3 bases from J, the gap between germline ends came to 7 bases. CDR3 in amino acids: CASSAQGYEQYV. CDR3 in DNA: TGTGCCAGCAGTGCGCAGGGCTACGAGCAGTACGTC.

This clone has only a few counts. The chain uses TRBV5-1 and TRBJ2-1; D uncertain. Deletions cut 7 bases from V and 0 bases from J, with 8 bases between. The CDR3 length is 13 residues. CDR1 and CDR2 (germline): SGHRS, YFSETQ. CDR3 amino acids: CASGQTSYNEQFF. CDR3 nucleotide sequence: TGCGCCAGCGGCCAAACCTCCTACAATGAGCAGTTCTTC.

The chain couples TRBV4-1 to TRBJ2-2; 10 positions agree with TRBD1. The CDR3 extends over 16 amino acids. CDR1 is MGHRA and CDR2 is YSYEKL in the germline V gene. With 6 bases clipped from V and 5 bases from J, the junction kept 9 bases outside the gene matches. The CDR3 protein is CASRLPGQGSTGELFF. The CDR3 nucleotides are TGCGCCAGCAGACTCCCGGGACAGGGGTCAACCGGGGAGCTGTTTTTT.

This clone was seen a few times. This rearrangement joins TRBV29-1 to TRBJ2-2, with TRBD2 as a possible D gene (5 bases). The length of the CDR3 is 18 residues. Looked up from germline, CDR1 is SQVTM and CDR2 is ANQGSEA. Trimming took off 0 bases at V and 0 bases at J, with 17 bases between the two ends. The CDR3 bases are TGCAGCGTTGAAGATCCTCTAGGGTCGGGATCGAACACCGGGGAGCTGTTTTTT. Translation gives CSVEDPLGSGSNTGELFF.

This chain links TRBV19 with TRBJ2-7; D may be TRBD2 (6 bases). The CDR3 loop spans 15 amino acids. With 7 bases removed from V and 1 base from J, the gap between germline ends came to 17 bases. The germline V gene encodes CDR1 LNHDA and CDR2 SQIVND (reference sequence). This CDR3 reads CASTPQAGISYEQYF. CDR3 bases: TGTGCCAGTACCCCCCAGGCGGGAATATCCTACGAGCAGTACTTC.

The V gene is TRBV28, the J gene TRBJ2-4; D ambiguous. Germline CDR1 is MDHEN and CDR2 is SYDVKM. V lost 2 bases and J 8 bases, leaving 10 bases between the germline ends. This CDR3 is built from 13 residues. The CDR3 here is CASSLTVLDIQYF. The CDR3 DNA is TGTGCCAGCAGTTTAACAGTTTTGGACATTCAGTACTTC. The full variable domain, with the rest looked up from reference TRBV28 and TRBJ2-4, is DVKVTQSSRYLVKRTGEKVFLECVQDMDHENMFWYRQDPGLGLRLIYFSYDVKMKEKGDIPEGYSVSREKKERFSLILESASTNQTSMYLCASSLTVLDIQYFGAGTRLSVL.